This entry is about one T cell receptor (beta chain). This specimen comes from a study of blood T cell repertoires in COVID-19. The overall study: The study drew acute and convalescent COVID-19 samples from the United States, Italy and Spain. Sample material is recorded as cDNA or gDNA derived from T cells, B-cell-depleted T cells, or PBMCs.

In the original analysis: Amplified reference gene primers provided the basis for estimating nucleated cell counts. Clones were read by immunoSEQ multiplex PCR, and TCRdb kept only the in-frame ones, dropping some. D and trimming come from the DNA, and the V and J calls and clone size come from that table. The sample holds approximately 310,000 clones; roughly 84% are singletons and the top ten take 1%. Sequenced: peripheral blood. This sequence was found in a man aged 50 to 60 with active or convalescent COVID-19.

CDR3 loop: CASSFGTVFYYGYTF. CDR3 sequence (DNA): TGTGCCAGCAGCTTCGGGACAGTTTTTTACTATGGCTACACCTTC. The V and J genes are TRBV5-4 and TRBJ1-2; 7 bases agree with TRBD1. Germline V gene lookup returns CDR1 SGHNT and CDR2 YYREEE (reference sequence). V gave up 2 bases and J gave up 3 bases; unmatched junction bases: 7. The CDR3 is 15 amino acids.